This TCR beta chain is from a study of vaccination effects on CD4 cells after COVID-19. Germline values: CDR1 MNHEY, CDR2 SVGAGI. The V gene lost 5 bases and the J gene lost 3 bases, with 8 bases spanning the gap. The CDR3 runs 12 residues. The data were produced by immunoSEQ multiplex PCR, yet TCRdb's version contains in-frame clones alone and is incomplete. The sample holds 50,000 or so clones, more than 65% seen once. With regard to this clone: Its cognate antigen is unknown.

The culture ran for around nine days before CD4+ T cells were isolated. The rearrangement joins TRBV6-5 to TRBJ2-7; no clear D gene. Sequenced here: CD4+ T cells from PBMCs cultured without peptide, sampled before COVID-19 vaccination. The sequence came from a human donor who received a COVID-19 vaccine. The CDR3: CASSTHYYEQYF. CDR3 nucleotides: TGTGCCAGCAGTACACATTACTACGAGCAGTACTTC.